This T cell receptor (beta chain) was obtained from a study of T cells in Graves' hyperthyroidism and ophthalmopathy. Study results and caveats: The model anticipated ophthalmopathy a median about 7 months pre-onset.

Concerning this clonotype itself: Its antigen remains unknown.

This CDR3 is 14 amino acids long. Germline V gene sequence: CDR1 LGHDT, CDR2 YNNKEL (reference sequence). With 8 bases clipped from V and 4 bases from J, the junction kept 6 bases outside the gene matches. There were TCR beta CDR3 regions amplified from RNA transcripts. Primed by the HTBI set, a first-round RT-PCR was run on the TCR CDR3. TCRdb processed the multiplex PCR reads anew with MiXCR; each CDR3 protein has one entry. The sample comprises around 700,000 distinct CDR3 sequences, roughly a sixth of which are singletons, and 16% rests with the top ten. This TCR was sampled from a woman between 45 and 65 years old with Graves' hyperthyroidism that later progressed to Graves' ophthalmopathy. The source material was blood. The chain links TRBV3-1 to TRBJ2-1; 9 nucleotides agree with TRBD2. The CDR3 here is CASGIAGAYNEQFF. CDR3 nucleotide sequence: TGTGCCAGCGGGATAGCGGGGGCATACAATGAGCAGTTCTTC.